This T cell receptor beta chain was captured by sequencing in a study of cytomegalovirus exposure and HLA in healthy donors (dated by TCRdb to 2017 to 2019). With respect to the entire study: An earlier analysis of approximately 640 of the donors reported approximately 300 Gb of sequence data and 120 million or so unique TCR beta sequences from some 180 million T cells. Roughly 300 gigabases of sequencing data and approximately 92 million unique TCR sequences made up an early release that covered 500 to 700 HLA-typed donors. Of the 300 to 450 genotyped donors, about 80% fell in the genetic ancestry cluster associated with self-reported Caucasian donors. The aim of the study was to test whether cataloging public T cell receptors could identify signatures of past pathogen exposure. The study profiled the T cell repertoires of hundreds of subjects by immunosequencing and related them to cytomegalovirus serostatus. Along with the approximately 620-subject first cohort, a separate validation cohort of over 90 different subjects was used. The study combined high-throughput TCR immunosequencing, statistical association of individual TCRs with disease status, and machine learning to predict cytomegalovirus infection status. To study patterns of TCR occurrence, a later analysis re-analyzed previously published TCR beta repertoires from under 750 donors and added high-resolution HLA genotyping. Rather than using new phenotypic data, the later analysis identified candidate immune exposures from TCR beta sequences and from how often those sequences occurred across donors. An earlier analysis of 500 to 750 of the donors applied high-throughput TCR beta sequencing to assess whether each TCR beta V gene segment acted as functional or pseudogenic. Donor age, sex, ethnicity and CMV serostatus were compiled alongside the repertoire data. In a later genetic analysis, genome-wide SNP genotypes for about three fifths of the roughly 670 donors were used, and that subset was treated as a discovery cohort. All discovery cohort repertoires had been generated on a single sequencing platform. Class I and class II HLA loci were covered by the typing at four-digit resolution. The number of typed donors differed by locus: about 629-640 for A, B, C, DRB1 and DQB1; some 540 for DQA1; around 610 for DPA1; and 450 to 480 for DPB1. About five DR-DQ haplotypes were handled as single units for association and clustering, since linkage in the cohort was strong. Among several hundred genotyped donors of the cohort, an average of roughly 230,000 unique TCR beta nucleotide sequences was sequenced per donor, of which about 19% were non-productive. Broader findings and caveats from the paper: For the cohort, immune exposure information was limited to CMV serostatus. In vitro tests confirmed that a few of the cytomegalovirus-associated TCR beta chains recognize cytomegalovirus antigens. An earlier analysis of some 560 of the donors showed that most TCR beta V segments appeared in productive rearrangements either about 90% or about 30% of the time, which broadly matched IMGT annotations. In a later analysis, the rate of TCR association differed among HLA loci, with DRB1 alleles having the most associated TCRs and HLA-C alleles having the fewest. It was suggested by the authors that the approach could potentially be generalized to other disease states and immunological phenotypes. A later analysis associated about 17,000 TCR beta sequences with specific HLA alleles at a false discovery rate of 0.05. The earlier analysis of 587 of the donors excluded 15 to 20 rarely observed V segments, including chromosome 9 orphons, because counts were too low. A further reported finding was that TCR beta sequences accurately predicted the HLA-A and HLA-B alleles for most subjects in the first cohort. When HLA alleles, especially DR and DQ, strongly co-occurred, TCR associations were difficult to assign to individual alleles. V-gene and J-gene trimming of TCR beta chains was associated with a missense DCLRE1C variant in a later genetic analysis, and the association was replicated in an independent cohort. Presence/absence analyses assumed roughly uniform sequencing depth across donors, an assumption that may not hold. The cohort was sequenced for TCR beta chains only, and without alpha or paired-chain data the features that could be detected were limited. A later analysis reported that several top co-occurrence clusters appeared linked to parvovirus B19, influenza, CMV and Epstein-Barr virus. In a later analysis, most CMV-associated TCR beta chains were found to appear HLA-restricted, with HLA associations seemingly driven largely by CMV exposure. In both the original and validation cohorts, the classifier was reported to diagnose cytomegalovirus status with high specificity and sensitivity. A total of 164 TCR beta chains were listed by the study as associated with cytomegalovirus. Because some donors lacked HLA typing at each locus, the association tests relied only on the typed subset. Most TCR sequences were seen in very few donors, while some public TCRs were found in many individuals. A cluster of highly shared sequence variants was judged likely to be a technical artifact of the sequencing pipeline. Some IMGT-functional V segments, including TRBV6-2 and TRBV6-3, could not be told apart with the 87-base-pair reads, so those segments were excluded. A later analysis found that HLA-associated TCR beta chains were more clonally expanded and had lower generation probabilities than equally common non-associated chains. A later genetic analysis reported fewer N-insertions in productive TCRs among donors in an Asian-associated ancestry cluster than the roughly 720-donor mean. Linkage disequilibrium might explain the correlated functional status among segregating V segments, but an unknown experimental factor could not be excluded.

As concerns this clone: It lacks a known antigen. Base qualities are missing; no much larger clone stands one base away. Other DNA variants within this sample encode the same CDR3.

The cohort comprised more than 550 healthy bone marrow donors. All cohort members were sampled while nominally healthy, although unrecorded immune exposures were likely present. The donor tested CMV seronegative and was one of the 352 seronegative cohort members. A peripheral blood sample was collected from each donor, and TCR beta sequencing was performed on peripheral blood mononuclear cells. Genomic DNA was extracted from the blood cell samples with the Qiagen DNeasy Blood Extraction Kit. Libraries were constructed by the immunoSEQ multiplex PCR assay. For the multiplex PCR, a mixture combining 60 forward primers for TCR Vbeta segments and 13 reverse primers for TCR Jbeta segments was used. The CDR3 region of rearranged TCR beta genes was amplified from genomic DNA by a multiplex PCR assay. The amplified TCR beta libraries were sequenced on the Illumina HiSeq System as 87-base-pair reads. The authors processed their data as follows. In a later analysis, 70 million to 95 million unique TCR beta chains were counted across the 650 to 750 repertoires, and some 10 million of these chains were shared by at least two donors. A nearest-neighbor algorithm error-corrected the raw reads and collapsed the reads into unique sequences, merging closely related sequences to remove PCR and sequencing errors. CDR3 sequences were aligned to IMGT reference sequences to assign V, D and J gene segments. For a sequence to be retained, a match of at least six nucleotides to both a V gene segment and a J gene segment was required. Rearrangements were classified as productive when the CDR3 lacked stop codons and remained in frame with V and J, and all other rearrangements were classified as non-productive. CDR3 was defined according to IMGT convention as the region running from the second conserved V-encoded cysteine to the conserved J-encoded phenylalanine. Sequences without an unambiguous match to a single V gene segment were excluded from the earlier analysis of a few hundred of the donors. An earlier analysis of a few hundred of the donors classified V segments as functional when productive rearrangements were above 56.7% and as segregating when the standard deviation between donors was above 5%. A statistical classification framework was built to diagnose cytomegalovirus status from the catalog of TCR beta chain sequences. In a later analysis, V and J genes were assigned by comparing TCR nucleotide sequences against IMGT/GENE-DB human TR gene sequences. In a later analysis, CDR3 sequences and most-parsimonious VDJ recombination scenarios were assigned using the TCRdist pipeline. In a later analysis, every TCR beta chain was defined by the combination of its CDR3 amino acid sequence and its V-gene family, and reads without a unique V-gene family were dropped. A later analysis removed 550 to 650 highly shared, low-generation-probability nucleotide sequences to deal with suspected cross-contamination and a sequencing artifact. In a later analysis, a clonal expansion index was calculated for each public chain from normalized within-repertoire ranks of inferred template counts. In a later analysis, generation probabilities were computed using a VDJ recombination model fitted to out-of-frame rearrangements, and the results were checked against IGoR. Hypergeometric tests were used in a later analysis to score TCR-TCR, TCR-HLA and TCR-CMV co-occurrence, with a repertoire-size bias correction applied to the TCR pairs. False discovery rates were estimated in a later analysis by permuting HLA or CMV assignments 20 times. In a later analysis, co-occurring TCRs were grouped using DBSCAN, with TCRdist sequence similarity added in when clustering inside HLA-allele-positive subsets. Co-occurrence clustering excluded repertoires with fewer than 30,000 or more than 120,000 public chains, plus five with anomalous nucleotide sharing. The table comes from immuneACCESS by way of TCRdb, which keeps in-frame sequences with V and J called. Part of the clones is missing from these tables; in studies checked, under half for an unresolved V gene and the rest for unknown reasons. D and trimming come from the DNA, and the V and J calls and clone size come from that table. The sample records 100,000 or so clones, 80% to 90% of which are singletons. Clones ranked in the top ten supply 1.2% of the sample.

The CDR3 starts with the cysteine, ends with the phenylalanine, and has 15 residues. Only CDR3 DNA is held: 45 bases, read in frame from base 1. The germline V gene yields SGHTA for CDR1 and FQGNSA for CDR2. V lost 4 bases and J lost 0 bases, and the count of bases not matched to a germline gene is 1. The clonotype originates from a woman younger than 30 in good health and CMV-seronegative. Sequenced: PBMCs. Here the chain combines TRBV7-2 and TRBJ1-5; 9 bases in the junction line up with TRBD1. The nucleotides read TGTGCCAGCAGCTCGACAGGGGGTAGCAATCAGCCCCAGCATTTT. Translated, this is CASSSTGGSNQPQHF.